These T cell receptor beta chains were read from a single sample in a study of blood T cell repertoires in COVID-19. Assay: immunoSEQ multiplex PCR; the TCRdb copy retains only in-frame clones and omits some. The sample has around 93,000 clones; around 90% are singletons. Sequencing was done on a sample of peripheral blood. The receptor set was obtained from a man younger than 35 with COVID-19, enrolled during active disease. Both conserved end residues are part of each CDR3.

CDR3 length	V gene	CDR3 protein
15	TRBV7-2	CASSFSDRGNYGYTF
15	TRBV30	CAWSVLGRATGEQYF
15	TRBV19	CASSTRTGTGVGYTF
12	TRBV15	CATSRVNRPLHF
14	TRBV30	CAWKITGMNTEAFF
15	TRBV18	CASSPKQGAAGELFF
16	TRBV24-1	CATSDRTGSLNQPQHF
17	TRBV7-2	CASSLELGTSGGETLYF
15	TRBV6-5	CASSPRTSGAYEQYF
20	TRBV5-3	CARSLVGEGTSGPISYEQYF
15	TRBV27	CASSSQTGSNQPQHF
14	TRBV5-6	CASSYGQGVNTIYF
11	TRBV2	CASSGRGVQYF
15	TRBV7-2	CASSTEGGSYNEQFF
13	TRBV27	CASSYQGPSEAFF
17	TRBV5-1	CASSSLFSGGMANEQFF
14	TRBV19	CASSASRGREPLHF
15	TRBV6-5	CASSSRGTKLYEQYF
13	TRBV28	CASSFMGRHEQYF
16	TRBV7-2	CASSLEPGLAYETQYF
14	TRBV11-3	CASSSGQITDTQYF
16	TRBV4-3	CASSQDSPTGGNEQFF
16	TRBV6-4	CASSYIAGRSYNEQFF
15	TRBV14	CASSQEDSPRAPLHF
14	TRBV7-9	CASSLLAGADTQYF
17	TRBV11-2	CASSLRPGQDNTGELFF
14	TRBV4-3	CASSREIQGTEAFF
13	TRBV5-5	CASSVEANSPLHF
13	TRBV6-5	CASGQGPKNIQYF
16	TRBV6-4	CASSPNSGSSTDTQYF
18	TRBV15	CATSRDRTTGHLNSPLHF
13	TRBV9	CASRASGTDTQYF
14	TRBV27	CASNPQGRYNEQFF
12	TRBV6-5	CASSRDGADIYF
15	TRBV4-3	CASSQTKAGPYEQYF
14	TRBV28	CASSFSRRGEGYTF
13	TRBV10-3	CATSRGLRDGYTF
15	TRBV9	CASSVSGVGNQPQHF
13	TRBV5-1	CASSSRDREPYTF
15	TRBV18	CASSKGQGAEYEQYF
14	TRBV3-1/TRBV3-2	CASSQEGGNQPQHF
15	TRBV30	CAWMGPTEDNYGYTF
16	TRBV11-2	CASSLDRVTYNSPLHF
18	TRBV6-8	CASSYGNVRWTDAYEQYF
20	TRBV24-1	CATSDTGHGTSGSSYNEQFF
13	TRBV30	CAWSVLKNTEAFF
19	TRBV7-8	CASSPIVLAGGPGTGELFF
15	TRBV6-5	CASSYSGSGYNEQFF
16	TRBV12-5	CASGLVLGQTNTEAFF
14	TRBV2	CASSRDRGWSPLHF
15	TRBV18	CASSPRDRGDYGYTF
17	TRBV5-5	CASSLAFSAGRLETQYF
15	TRBV5-1	CASSSTGNSGNTIYF
14	TRBV7-3	CASSPAGGMDEQYF